This T cell receptor beta chain was retrieved from a study of identical twins. Study-wide points: Out-of-frame alpha sequences shared by twins showed excess low generation probability. Insertions ran lower in abundant cord blood beta clonotypes, though not in memory repertoires.

This clonotype was seen more than once but under ten times. Its specificity is unknown. TCRdb called the 5' RACE reads again in MiXCR, with one record for every CDR3 protein. The data contain 700,000 or so distinct CDR3 sequences, 8.6% of them singletons. These same data were also listed under a study on yellow fever vaccine responses in identical twins.

Material for sequencing was PBMCs. The sequence was obtained from a young woman in good health.

In DNA form, the CDR3 reads TGCGCCAGCAGCCAAGAAGAACTAGCTTTTAAGTACTTC. Its protein product is CASSQEELAFKYF. The V and J genes are TRBV4-3 and TRBJ2-7, with D tentatively TRBD2 (6 bases). The CDR3 is made up of 13 amino acids. CDR1 is LGHNA, CDR2 YSLEER, per germline. V was pared by 0 bases and J by 11 bases, with 14 bases between.